This TCR beta chain was captured in a study of blood T cells in healthy people across ages (dated by TCRdb to between 2014 and 2017). With respect to the entire study: In model experiments, template switching captured about one uniquely barcoded TCR beta cDNA molecule for every two T cells. Four age groups were formed from the donors: young (average 16 years), middle-aged (approximately 40), aged (about 68) and long-lived (roughly 81). Two additional independent replicas of 1 million unique cDNA reads from the same blood draw were analyzed for two donors (one aged 18 to 30 and one aged 80 or older). To avoid experimental bias, donors of different ages were spread randomly across the sequencing lanes. The study measured age-related changes in TCR beta repertoire diversity using deep sequencing normalized with unique cDNA molecular identifiers.

Donors were 39 systemically healthy Caucasian individuals from Russia aged roughly 6 to 100 years. Roughly 9 milliliters of peripheral blood were drawn from each donor into EDTA-treated Vacutainer tubes. Ficoll-Paque density-gradient centrifugation was used to isolate PBMCs, with at least 6 million obtained per sample. Total RNA was extracted from PBMCs with Trizol reagent, with at least 5 micrograms obtained per sample. For every donor, flow cytometry on a PBMC aliquot measured the percentage of naive CD45RAhigh/CD27high T cells. For this clonotype: The antigen it binds to is not known. One base away there is no much larger clone; base qualities are not given.

The library relied on 5' RACE. The reads were generated on an Illumina HiSeq 2500. The second PCR ran for about 6 to 12 cycles and used a J-beta primer mix along with a sample-barcoded 5' primer. A template-switch 5' adaptor carrying 12 random nucleotides introduced a unique molecular identifier onto each TCR beta cDNA molecule. At least 3 million CDR3-containing paired-end reads were obtained from each sample. The Mint cDNA synthesis kit, primed by a TRBC-specific oligonucleotide, was used to synthesize first-strand cDNA from all RNA. After uracil-DNA glycosylase treatment, a first 18-cycle PCR used universal primers M1SS and BC2_uni_R on all cDNA. Per the original workflow: For normalization, 1 million high-quality reads, each with a distinct molecular identifier, were randomly selected from each sample. Instead of being binned into consensus sequences, reads that shared molecular identifiers were thrown out. CDR3 identification, clonotype clustering and error correction used MiTCR with a Q25 quality threshold and the strictest error-elimination algorithm. Lower-bound total TCR beta diversity was estimated with a nonparametric unseen species model using Euler transformation. TCRdb took the public reads, trimmed them with fastp at Q25, ran MiXCR for clone calling and kept in-frame beta chains. Every entry covers one CDR3 protein and lists the most common genes and DNA from its rows. The V and J calls, along with clone size, are taken from TCRdb and not from the paper's own processing. The sample profile shows some 1.1 million distinct CDR3 sequences; around two fifths of them were found once. About an eighth of the sample is taken by the ten largest.

Overall study outcomes, separate from this receptor: Bulk unsorted PBMC profiling prevented conclusive comparison of naive and antigen-experienced compartments. The percentage of naive T cells measured by flow cytometry correlated strongly with observed TCR beta diversity. Observed TCR beta diversity per million T cells fell roughly linearly with age, and a significant reduction was already apparent by age roughly 40. Total diversity estimates from one million sequenced T cells were considered lower bounds and underestimates. Because donor CMV infection status was unknown, age-related changes in expanded clonotypes were potentially confounded. Compared with the aged group, the long-lived group had more naive CD4+ T cells, fewer expanded clones and increased TCR diversity, suggesting age selection.

The CDR3 sequence holds 14 residues, the cysteine and phenylalanine included. Only the CDR3 DNA stays, 42 bases, in frame from base 1. Relative to germline, V is 6 bases shorter and J is 3 bases shorter, with 14 bases between their ends. The sequenced material came from blood. The V gene is TRBV12-3 or TRBV12-4 and the J gene is TRBJ1-2; TRBD1 is possibly the D segment (5 matching bases). The TCR comes from a man between 18 and 29 years old in good health. The bases read TGTGCCAGCAGCCAGACAGTAACCCACTATGGCTACACCTTC. Its product reads: CASSQTVTHYGYTF.